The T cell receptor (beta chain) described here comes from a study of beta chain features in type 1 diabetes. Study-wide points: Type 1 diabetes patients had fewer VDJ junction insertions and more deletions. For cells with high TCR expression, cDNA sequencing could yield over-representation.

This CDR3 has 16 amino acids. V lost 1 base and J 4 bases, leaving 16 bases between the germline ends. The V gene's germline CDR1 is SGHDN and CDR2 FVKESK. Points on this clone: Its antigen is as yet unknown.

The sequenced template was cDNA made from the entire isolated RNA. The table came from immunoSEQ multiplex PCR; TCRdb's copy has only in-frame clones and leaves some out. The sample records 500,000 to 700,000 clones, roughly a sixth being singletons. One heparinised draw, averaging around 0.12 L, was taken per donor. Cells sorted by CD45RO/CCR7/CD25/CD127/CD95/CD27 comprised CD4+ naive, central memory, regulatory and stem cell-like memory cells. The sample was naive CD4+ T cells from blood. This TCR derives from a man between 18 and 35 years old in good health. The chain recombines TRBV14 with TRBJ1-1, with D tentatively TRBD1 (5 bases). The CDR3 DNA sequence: TGTGCCAGCAGCCAAGGGGCAGGGCGATTGACCACTGAAGCTTTCTTT. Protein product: CASSQGAGRLTTEAFF.